This is a list of T cell receptor beta chains from one sample in a study of cytomegalovirus exposure and HLA in healthy donors. Only in-frame clones appear in the TCRdb table, and some are missing; sequencing was by immunoSEQ multiplex PCR. The data show some 130,000 clones, roughly four fifths seen once. What was sequenced was PBMCs. These receptors were collected from a man younger than 45 in good health and CMV-seropositive. Both conserved end residues are part of each CDR3. Fields, in order: V gene, clone size, J gene, D gene, CDR3 DNA, CDR3 protein. D genes are given only for firm matches. Some rows have no size entry. The others give once, few or many, or a class for an expanded clone.

>TRBV2|few|TRBJ1-1|-
TGTGCCAGCAGATACTCGGGGACTGAAGCTTTCTTT
CASRYSGTEAFF
>TRBV18|few|TRBJ1-2|-
TGTGCCAGCTCACCAGGGGGAGGCTATGGCTACACCTTC
CASSPGGGYGYTF
>TRBV9|-|TRBJ2-3|-
TGTGCCAGCAGCGTAGAAGGGACACCAGGTCGGACTACGCAGTATTTT
CASSVEGTPGRTTQYF
>TRBV5-5|once|TRBJ2-7|-
TGTGCCAGCAGCTTGGTCCCCCAGTCCTACGAGCAGTACTTC
CASSLVPQSYEQYF
>TRBV19|-|TRBJ1-1|TRBD1
TGTGCCAGTAGTAGCAGGATGAACAGGGGAACTGAAGCTTTCTTT
CASSSRMNRGTEAFF
>TRBV29-1|-|TRBJ2-3|TRBD1
TGCAGCGTTGATGGGACAGCTAGCACAGATACGCAGTATTTT
CSVDGTASTDTQYF
>TRBV6-5|-|TRBJ2-7|TRBD2
TGTGCCAGCAGTCTCAGCGGGGGCCCCTCCTACGAGCAGTACTTC
CASSLSGGPSYEQYF
>TRBV11-2|-|TRBJ1-2|-
TGTGCCAGCAGCTGGGACTTCCGAGACTATGGCTACACCTTC
CASSWDFRDYGYTF
>TRBV2|-|TRBJ1-2|TRBD1
TGTGCCAGCAGTGCGACAGGGGGGGACTATGGCTACACCTTC
CASSATGGDYGYTF
>TRBV7-2|-|TRBJ2-3|TRBD1
TGTGCCAGCAGCCCCGGGACAGGGAGGCCACAAGTGGATACGCAGTATTTT
CASSPGTGRPQVDTQYF
>TRBV2|-|TRBJ2-7|TRBD1
TGTGCCAGCAGCGCTAGACAGGGCTCCTACGAGCAGTACTTC
CASSARQGSYEQYF
>TRBV2|-|TRBJ1-5|TRBD1
TGTGCCAGCAGACCTACAGGGGGAGGCCAGCCCCAGCATTTT
CASRPTGGGQPQHF
>TRBV6-5|many|TRBJ2-7|TRBD1
TGTGCCAGCAGTGAACAGGGGTACGAGCAGTACTTC
CASSEQGYEQYF
>TRBV9|-|TRBJ2-1|TRBD1
TGTGCCAGCAGCGTGGGGGACAGTTACAATGAGCAGTTCTTC
CASSVGDSYNEQFF
>TRBV5-5|-|TRBJ2-7|TRBD1
TGTGCCAGCAGCTTGATCAATCCGGGACAGGGCTACGAGCAGTACTTC
CASSLINPGQGYEQYF
>TRBV15|-|TRBJ1-5|-
TGTGCCACCAGCGCGGGAGGGCGGCCCCAGCATTTT
CATSAGGRPQHF
>TRBV20-1|-|TRBJ1-1|-
TGCAGTGCTTCTAGACGGGAAGCTTTCTTT
CSASRREAFF
>TRBV30|few|TRBJ1-5|TRBD1
TGTGCCTGGAGTACCGATGACAGGGAGAATCAGCCCCAGCATTTT
CAWSTDDRENQPQHF
>TRBV19|few|TRBJ2-6|-
TGTGCCAGTCGGGGAAATGGGGCCAACGTCCTGACTTTC
CASRGNGANVLTF
>TRBV5-1|-|TRBJ2-1|TRBD2
TGCGCCAGCAGCTCGTCGGTAAGCGGGGGCCTCACCTACAATGAGCAGTTCTTC
CASSSSVSGGLTYNEQFF
>TRBV19|-|TRBJ1-2|TRBD1
TGTGCCAGTAGTAACCCCGGACAGGGATCCCCGCACTACACCTTC
CASSNPGQGSPHYTF
>TRBV5-4|few|TRBJ2-7|-
TGTGCCAGCAGCTTGGGAACAGATAGGGGCGAGCAGTACTTC
CASSLGTDRGEQYF
>TRBV4-2|once|TRBJ2-3|TRBD1
TGTGCCAGCAGCAATTCGGGACAGGGACGCACAGATACGCAGTATTTT
CASSNSGQGRTDTQYF
>TRBV7-6|-|TRBJ2-2|TRBD2
TGTGCCAGCAGCCCACTAGCGGGGTTCAGGGGGGAGCTGTTTTTT
CASSPLAGFRGELFF
>TRBV12-5|-|TRBJ1-2|-
TGTGCTAGTGGCACCCCCTATACTAACTATGGCTACACCTTC
CASGTPYTNYGYTF
>TRBV29-1|-|TRBJ1-2|-
TGCAGCGTTGGAGGGAGCTATGGCTACACCTTC
CSVGGSYGYTF
>TRBV6-5|once|TRBJ1-5|-
TGTGCCGCCAAGGGACAATTTAATCAGCCCCAGCATTTT
CAAKGQFNQPQHF
>TRBV13|-|TRBJ2-1|TRBD2
TGTGCCAGCAGCTTTAGGACGGGACTAGCGGGAGGAGATGAGCAGTTCTTC
CASSFRTGLAGGDEQFF
>TRBV5-4|once|TRBJ2-2|TRBD2
TGTGCCAGCAGCTTGGGACTAGCGGGAGCCGGGATCGGGGAGCTGTTTTTT
CASSLGLAGAGIGELFF
>TRBV29-1|-|TRBJ1-2|TRBD1
TGCAGCGTTGAAGTGGAGACAGGGGATGGCTACACCTTC
CSVEVETGDGYTF
>TRBV10-1|-|TRBJ1-1|-
TGCGCCAGCAGTCTCTCGAGTAGAGGAGAAACTGAAGCTTTCTTT
CASSLSSRGETEAFF
>TRBV11-3|-|TRBJ2-7|TRBD1
TGTGCCAGCAGCTTAGGGGGACAGGGGGCCAACGAGCAGTACTTC
CASSLGGQGANEQYF
>TRBV11-2|once|TRBJ2-7|TRBD2
TGTGCCAGCAGCTTAGGACAGACTAGCCTGACCTACGAGCAGTACTTC
CASSLGQTSLTYEQYF
>TRBV7-2|-|TRBJ2-3|TRBD2
TGTGCCAGCAGCCAAACTAGCGGGAGGGCAACAGATACGCAGTATTTT
CASSQTSGRATDTQYF